The present entry profiles one TCR beta chain with its context. Antigen unknown. The sample is drawn from a study of radiotherapy plus CTLA-4 blockade in lung cancer. Overall study context: Objective response rate was over 15%; disease control rate, approximately 30%. Findings and caveats of the study: Response was reportedly best predicted by early blood T cell clone dynamics, with interferon-beta.

TCRdb's copy holds only in-frame clones and misses some; the assay was immunoSEQ multiplex PCR. This sample has 60,000 to 85,000 clones, with more than 75% found just once. The sequencing here drew on peripheral blood, taken from a patient treated with radiotherapy plus ipilimumab. The receptor was derived from a human donor with non-small cell lung cancer who had stable disease on radiotherapy plus ipilimumab.

The CDR3 nucleotides read TGCGCCAGCAGGGGGACGGTGAACACTGAAGCTTTCTTT. It yields the protein CASRGTVNTEAFF. V is TRBV4-1 and J is TRBJ1-1, with D possibly being TRBD1 (5 bases). V lost 6 bases and J 0 bases, leaving 8 bases between the germline ends. Germline V gene sequence: CDR1 MGHRA, CDR2 YSYEKL. The CDR3 consists of 13 residues.